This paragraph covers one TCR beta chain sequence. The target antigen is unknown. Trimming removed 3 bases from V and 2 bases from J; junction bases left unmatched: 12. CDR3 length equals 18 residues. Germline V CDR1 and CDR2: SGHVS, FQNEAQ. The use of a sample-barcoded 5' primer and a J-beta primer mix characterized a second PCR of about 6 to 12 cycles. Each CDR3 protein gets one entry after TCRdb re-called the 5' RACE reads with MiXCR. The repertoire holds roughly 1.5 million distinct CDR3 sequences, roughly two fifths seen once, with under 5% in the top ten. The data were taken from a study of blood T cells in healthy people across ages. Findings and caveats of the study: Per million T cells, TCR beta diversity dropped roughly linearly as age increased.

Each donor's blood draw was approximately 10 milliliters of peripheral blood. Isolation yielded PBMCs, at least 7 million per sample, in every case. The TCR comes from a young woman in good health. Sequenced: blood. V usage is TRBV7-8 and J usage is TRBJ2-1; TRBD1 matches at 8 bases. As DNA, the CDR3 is TGTGCCAGCAGCTTTCCCACTCAGGGGGCGGACCCCTACAATGAGCAGTTCTTC. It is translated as CASSFPTQGADPYNEQFF.